A selection of T cell receptor beta chains follows, all from one sample in a study of T cells in Graves' hyperthyroidism and ophthalmopathy. TCRdb re-derived calls from the multiplex PCR reads in MiXCR, one entry per CDR3 protein. This sample has fewer than 750,000 distinct CDR3 sequences, with roughly 14% found just once. The sample was blood. The receptors stem from a woman aged 40 to 49 with Graves' ophthalmopathy. The conserved cysteine and the conserved F or W are not part of the CDR3 here. Each record gives: J gene, V gene, clone size, CDR3 protein. Size is stated for part of the rows, as once, few or many counts, or as a class when the clone is expanded.

>TRBJ2-7|TRBV28|-
ASSPRTGRRYEQY
>TRBJ2-2|TRBV28|few
ASSLQGYPGELF
>TRBJ2-7|TRBV19|few
ASSIFSGGADEQY
>TRBJ2-7|TRBV29-1|many
SVVDRGREQY
>TRBJ2-3|TRBV5-1|many
ASSFWGPDTQY
>TRBJ1-2|TRBV6-1|many
ASTRTGLNYGYT
>TRBJ2-5|TRBV11-2|many
ASSFGGSETQY
>TRBJ1-5|TRBV28|many
ASSTGQGASQPQH
>TRBJ2-2|TRBV27|many
ASSPPSNGGELF
>TRBJ2-2|TRBV4-2|many
ASSRPPGELF
>TRBJ2-7|TRBV4-2|-
ASSQDFGGGRGPAYEQY
>TRBJ2-5|TRBV12-3/TRBV12-4|-
ASSLGVSRPQETQY
>TRBJ2-2|TRBV7-9|many
ASRGRTPGPGELF
>TRBJ2-1|TRBV11-2|-
ASSLEGGTWGRNNEQF
>TRBJ1-1|TRBV29-1|many
SVTQGAEAF
>TRBJ1-1|TRBV4-1|-
ASSQVPGEAWAF
>TRBJ1-2|TRBV10-3|many
AISGQGVTNYGYT
>TRBJ2-2|TRBV28|many
AITTSGRDGELF
>TRBJ2-7|TRBV11-1|-
ASSLVPISGVGHSYEQY
>TRBJ1-2|TRBV18|-
ASSPDRGRFGYT
>TRBJ2-7|TRBV27|many
ASTSAGDLVSEQY
>TRBJ2-7|TRBV19|-
ASSPDRRTYEQY
>TRBJ2-7|TRBV12-3/TRBV12-4|many
ASSQRASFEQY